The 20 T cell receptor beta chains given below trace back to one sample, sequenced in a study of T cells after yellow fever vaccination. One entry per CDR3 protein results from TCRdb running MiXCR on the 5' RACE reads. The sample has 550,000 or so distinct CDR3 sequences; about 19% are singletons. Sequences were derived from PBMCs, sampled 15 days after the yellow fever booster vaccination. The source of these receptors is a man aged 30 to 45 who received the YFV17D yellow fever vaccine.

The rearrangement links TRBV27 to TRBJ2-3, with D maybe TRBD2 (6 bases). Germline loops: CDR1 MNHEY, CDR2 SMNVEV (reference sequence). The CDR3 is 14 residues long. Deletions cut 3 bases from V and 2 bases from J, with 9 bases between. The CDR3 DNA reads TGTGCCAGCAGTTTGCTAGCGATCACAGATACGCAGTATTTT. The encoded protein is CASSLLAITDTQYF.

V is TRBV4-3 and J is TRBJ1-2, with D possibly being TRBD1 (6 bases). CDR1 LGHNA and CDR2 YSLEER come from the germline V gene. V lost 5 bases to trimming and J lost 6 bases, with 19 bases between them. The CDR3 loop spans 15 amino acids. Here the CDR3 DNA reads TGCGCCAGCAGCAAGGGGAGAGGGGGAGGCGATGGCTACACCTTC. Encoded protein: CASSKGRGGGDGYTF.

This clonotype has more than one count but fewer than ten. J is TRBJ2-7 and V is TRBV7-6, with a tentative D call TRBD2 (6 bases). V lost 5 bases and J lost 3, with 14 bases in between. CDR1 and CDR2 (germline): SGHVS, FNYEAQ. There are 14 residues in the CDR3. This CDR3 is CASSQEGKFYEQYF. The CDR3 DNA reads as TGTGCCAGCAGCCAGGAGGGGAAGTTCTACGAGCAGTACTTC. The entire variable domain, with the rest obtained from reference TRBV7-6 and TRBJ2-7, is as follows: GAGVSQSPRYKVTKRGQDVALRCDPISGHVSLYWYRQALGQGPEFLTYFNYEAQQDKSGLPNDRFSAERPEGSISTLTIQRTEQRDSAMYRCASSQEGKFYEQYFGPGTRLTVT.

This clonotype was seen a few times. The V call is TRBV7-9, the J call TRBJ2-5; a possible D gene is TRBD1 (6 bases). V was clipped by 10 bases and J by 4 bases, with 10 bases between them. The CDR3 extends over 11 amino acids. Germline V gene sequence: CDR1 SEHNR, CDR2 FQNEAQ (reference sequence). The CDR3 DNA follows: TGTGCCATCTTAGGGGGAGAGACCCAGTACTTC. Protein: CAILGGETQYF.

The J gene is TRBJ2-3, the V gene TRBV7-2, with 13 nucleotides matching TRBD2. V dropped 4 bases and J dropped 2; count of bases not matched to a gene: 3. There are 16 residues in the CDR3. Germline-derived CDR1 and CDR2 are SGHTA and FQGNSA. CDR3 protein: CASSSGLAGATDTQYF. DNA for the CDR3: TGTGCCAGCAGCTCTGGACTAGCGGGAGCCACAGATACGCAGTATTTT.

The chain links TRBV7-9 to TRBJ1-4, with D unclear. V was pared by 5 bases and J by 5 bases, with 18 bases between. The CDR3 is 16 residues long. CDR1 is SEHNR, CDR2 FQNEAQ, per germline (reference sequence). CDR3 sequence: CASSPPGQEPNEKLFF. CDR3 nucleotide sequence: TGTGCCAGCAGCCCCCCTGGCCAAGAACCGAATGAAAAACTGTTTTTT.

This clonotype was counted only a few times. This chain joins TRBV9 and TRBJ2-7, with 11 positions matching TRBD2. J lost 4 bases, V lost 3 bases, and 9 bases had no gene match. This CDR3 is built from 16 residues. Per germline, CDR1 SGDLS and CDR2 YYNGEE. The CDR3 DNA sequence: TGTGCCAGCAGCGAAGGGATAGCGGGAGGGCGGTACGAGCAGTACTTC. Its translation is CASSEGIAGGRYEQYF.

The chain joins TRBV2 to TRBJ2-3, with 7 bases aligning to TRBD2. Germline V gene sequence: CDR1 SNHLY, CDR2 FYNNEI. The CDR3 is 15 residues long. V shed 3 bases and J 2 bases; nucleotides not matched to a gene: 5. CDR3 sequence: CASSERREVTDTQYF. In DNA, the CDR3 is TGTGCCAGCAGTGAGCGACGGGAGGTCACAGATACGCAGTATTTT.

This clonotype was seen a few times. The DNA of the CDR3 is TGTGCCAGCAGTTTAAACAGGGGGGCTGGGGAGCAGTACTTC. Protein: CASSLNRGAGEQYF. The chain recombines TRBV27 with TRBJ2-7; 8 bases fit TRBD1. CDR1 MNHEY and CDR2 SMNVEV come from the germline V gene (reference sequence). This CDR3 spans 14 amino acids. Germline trimming cut 2 bases from V and 7 bases from J; bases unmatched to any gene: 7.

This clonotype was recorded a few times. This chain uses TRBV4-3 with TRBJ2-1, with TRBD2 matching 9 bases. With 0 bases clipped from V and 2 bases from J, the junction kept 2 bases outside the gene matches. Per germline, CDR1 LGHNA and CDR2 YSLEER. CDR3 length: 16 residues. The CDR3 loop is CASSQEAGGPYNEQFF. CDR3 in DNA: TGCGCCAGCAGCCAAGAGGCGGGAGGGCCCTACAATGAGCAGTTCTTC.

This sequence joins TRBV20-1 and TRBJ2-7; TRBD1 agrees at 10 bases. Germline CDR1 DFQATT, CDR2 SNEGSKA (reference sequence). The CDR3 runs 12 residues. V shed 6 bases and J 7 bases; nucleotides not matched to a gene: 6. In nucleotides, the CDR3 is TGCAGTGCCTCGGACAGGGGGAGAGAGCAGTACTTC. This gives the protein CSASDRGREQYF.

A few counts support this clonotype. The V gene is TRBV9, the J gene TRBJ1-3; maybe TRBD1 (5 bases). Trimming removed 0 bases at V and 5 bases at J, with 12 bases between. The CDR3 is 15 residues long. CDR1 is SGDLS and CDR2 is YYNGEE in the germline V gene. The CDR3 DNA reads TGTGCCAGCAGCGTAGACCCGGGGGGACGAAACACCATATATTTT. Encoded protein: CASSVDPGGRNTIYF.

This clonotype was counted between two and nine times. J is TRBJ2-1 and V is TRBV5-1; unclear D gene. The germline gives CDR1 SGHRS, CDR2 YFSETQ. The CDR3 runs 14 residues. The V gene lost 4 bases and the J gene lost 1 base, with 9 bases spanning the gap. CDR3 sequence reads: CASSEGVSYNEQFF. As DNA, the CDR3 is TGCGCCAGCAGCGAAGGAGTATCCTACAATGAGCAGTTCTTC.

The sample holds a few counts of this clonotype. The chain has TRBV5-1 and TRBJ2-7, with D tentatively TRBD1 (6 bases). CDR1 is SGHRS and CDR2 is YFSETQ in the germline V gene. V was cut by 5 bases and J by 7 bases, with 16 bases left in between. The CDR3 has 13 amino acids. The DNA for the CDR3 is TGCGCCAGCAGATCGGACAGCCCGGGGGAGCAGTACTTC. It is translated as CASRSDSPGEQYF.

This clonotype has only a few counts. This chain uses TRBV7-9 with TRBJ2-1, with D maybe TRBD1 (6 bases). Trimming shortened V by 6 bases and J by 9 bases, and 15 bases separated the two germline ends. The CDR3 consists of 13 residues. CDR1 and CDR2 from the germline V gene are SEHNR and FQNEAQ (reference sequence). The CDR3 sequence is CASRPDRSGEQFF. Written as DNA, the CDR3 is TGTGCCAGCAGGCCAGACAGGTCAGGTGAGCAGTTCTTC.

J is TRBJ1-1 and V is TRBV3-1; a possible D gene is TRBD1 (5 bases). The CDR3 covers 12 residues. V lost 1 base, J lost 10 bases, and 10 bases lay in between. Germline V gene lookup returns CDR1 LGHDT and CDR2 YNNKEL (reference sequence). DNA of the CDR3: TGTGCCAGCAGCCAAGTCCCAGGGCTAGCTTTCTTT. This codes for CASSQVPGLAFF.

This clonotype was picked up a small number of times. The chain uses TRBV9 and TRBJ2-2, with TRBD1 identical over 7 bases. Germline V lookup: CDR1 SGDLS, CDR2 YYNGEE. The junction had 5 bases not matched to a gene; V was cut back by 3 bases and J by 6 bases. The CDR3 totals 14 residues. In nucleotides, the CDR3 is TGTGCCAGCAGCGGACAGGGATCCCCCGGGGAGCTGTTTTTT. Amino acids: CASSGQGSPGELFF.

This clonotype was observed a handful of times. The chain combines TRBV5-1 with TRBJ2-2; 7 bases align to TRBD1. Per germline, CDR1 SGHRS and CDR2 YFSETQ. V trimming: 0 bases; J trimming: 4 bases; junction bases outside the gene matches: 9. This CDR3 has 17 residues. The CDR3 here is CASSLVVGRGSTGELFF. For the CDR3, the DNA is TGCGCCAGCAGCTTGGTCGTTGGCAGGGGGTCCACCGGGGAGCTGTTTTTT.

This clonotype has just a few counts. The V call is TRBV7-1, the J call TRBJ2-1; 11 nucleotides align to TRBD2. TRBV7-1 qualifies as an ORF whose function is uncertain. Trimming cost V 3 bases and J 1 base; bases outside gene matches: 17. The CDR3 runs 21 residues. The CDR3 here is CASSSPIRLAGITPSYNEQFF. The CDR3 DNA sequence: TGTGCCAGCAGCTCCCCAATCAGACTAGCGGGAATAACTCCATCCTACAATGAGCAGTTCTTC.

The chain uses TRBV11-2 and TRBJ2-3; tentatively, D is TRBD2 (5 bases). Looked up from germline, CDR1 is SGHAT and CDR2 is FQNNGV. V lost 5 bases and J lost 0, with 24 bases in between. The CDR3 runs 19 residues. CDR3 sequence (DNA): TGTGCCAGCAGCCCCCGAACGACTAAGAGCGGAAAGAGCACAGATACGCAGTATTTT. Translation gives CASSPRTTKSGKSTDTQYF.